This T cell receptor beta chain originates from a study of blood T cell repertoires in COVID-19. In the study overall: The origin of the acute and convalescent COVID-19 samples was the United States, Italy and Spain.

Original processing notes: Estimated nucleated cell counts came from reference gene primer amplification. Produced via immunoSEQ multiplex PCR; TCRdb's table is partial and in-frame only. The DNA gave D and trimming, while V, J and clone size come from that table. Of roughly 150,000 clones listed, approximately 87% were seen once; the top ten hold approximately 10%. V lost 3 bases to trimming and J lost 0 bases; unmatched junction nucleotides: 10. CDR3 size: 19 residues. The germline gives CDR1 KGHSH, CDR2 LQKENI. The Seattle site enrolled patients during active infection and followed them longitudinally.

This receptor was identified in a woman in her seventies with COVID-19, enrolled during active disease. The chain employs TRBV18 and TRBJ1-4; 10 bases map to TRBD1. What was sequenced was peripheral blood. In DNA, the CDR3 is TGTGCCAGCTCACCTCGACGACAGGGGGCAACGACAACTAATGAAAAACTGTTTTTT. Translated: CASSPRRQGATTTNEKLFF.